This record looks at one TCR beta chain sequence and its context. Its cognate antigen is unknown. Germline lookup yields CDR1 KGHSH and CDR2 LQKENI. V was cut by 0 bases and J by 1 base, with 9 bases left in between. The CDR3 length is 15 residues. The data belong to a study of Graves' ophthalmopathy and Graves' hyperthyroidism. General observations from the study: Ophthalmopathy progression predictions by the model showed 72.22% specificity and 70.59% sensitivity. A model built from 13 signatures distinguished ophthalmopathy from stable hyperthyroidism with 87.88% sensitivity and 81.08% specificity.

RNA transcripts provided the template for amplifying TCR beta CDR3 regions. RT-PCR with HTBI primers came first, then second-round multiplex PCR. TCRdb fed the multiplex PCR reads into MiXCR, producing one record per CDR3 protein. Of approximately 460,000 distinct CDR3 sequences detected, around 15% appear once; the ten largest clones hold over 8%. The sample was blood. The TCR originated in a woman younger than 45 with Graves' ophthalmopathy. This rearrangement joins TRBV18 to TRBJ1-1; D is perhaps TRBD1 (5 bases). The CDR3 here is CASSPPGAGNTEAFF. DNA for the CDR3: TGTGCCAGCTCACCACCCGGGGCCGGGAACACTGAAGCTTTCTTT.